A selection of T cell receptor beta chains follows, all from one sample in a study of cytomegalovirus exposure and HLA in healthy donors. Sequenced by immunoSEQ multiplex PCR; TCRdb stores in-frame clones only, minus some. The sample holds 100,000 or so clones, more than 75% seen once. Sequenced sample: PBMCs. These TCRs come from a human donor in good health. CDR3s include the opening cysteine and the closing phenylalanine or tryptophan. Fields, in order: D gene, V gene, clone size, J gene, CDR3 DNA, CDR3 protein. D genes are given only for firm matches. A clone size is listed for some rows: how often the clone was seen (once, few, many), or a class if it is expanded.

d_gene: -; v_gene: TRBV15; abundance: -; j_gene: TRBJ1-1; CDR3nt: TGTGCCACCAGCAGAGATATGGCGGGGAACACTGAAGCTTTCTTT; CDR3aa: CATSRDMAGNTEAFF
d_gene: -; v_gene: TRBV11-2; abundance: -; j_gene: TRBJ2-7; CDR3nt: TGTGCCAGCAGCTTAGTGCGGACAAGGTCCTACGAGCAGTACTTC; CDR3aa: CASSLVRTRSYEQYF
d_gene: -; v_gene: TRBV5-3; abundance: -; j_gene: TRBJ2-1; CDR3nt: TGTGCCAGAAAGGACGGAGGGAATGAGCAGTTCTTC; CDR3aa: CARKDGGNEQFF
d_gene: TRBD2; v_gene: TRBV5-1; abundance: -; j_gene: TRBJ2-2; CDR3nt: TGCGCCAGCAGCTTGGACGGGAGGGCCAACACCGGGGAGCTGTTTTTT; CDR3aa: CASSLDGRANTGELFF
d_gene: TRBD1; v_gene: TRBV19; abundance: -; j_gene: TRBJ2-7; CDR3nt: TGTGCCAGTAGGCCTTCCGGGACAGTGGCCGAGCAGTACTTC; CDR3aa: CASRPSGTVAEQYF
d_gene: -; v_gene: TRBV27; abundance: -; j_gene: TRBJ2-3; CDR3nt: TGTGCCAGCAGTTTGGGACAAGCTAGCACAGATACGCAGTATTTT; CDR3aa: CASSLGQASTDTQYF
d_gene: -; v_gene: TRBV11-3; abundance: few; j_gene: TRBJ2-2; CDR3nt: TGTGCCAGCAGCCTGAGAGGGGAGCTGTTTTTT; CDR3aa: CASSLRGELFF
d_gene: TRBD1; v_gene: TRBV4-1; abundance: -; j_gene: TRBJ1-2; CDR3nt: TGCGCCAGCAGCCAAACGCCCCGGGACAGGGGAGATGGCTACACCTTC; CDR3aa: CASSQTPRDRGDGYTF
d_gene: -; v_gene: TRBV7-9; abundance: -; j_gene: TRBJ2-2; CDR3nt: TGTGCCAGCAGCCCGCGTGATAGCCACACCGGGGAGCTGTTTTTT; CDR3aa: CASSPRDSHTGELFF
d_gene: TRBD1; v_gene: TRBV30; abundance: -; j_gene: TRBJ1-1; CDR3nt: TGTGCCTGGAGCCTCCCGGGACAGGGTGAAGCTTTCTTT; CDR3aa: CAWSLPGQGEAFF
d_gene: -; v_gene: TRBV7-3; abundance: -; j_gene: TRBJ2-3; CDR3nt: TGTGCCAGCAGCCCTCTAGAAAGCACAGATACGCAGTATTTT; CDR3aa: CASSPLESTDTQYF
d_gene: TRBD1; v_gene: TRBV6-6; abundance: -; j_gene: TRBJ1-4; CDR3nt: TGTGCCAGCAGACCTGGACAGGACAAACTGTTTTTT; CDR3aa: CASRPGQDKLFF
d_gene: -; v_gene: TRBV29-1; abundance: -; j_gene: TRBJ2-4; CDR3nt: TGCAGCGTTAACGGCAAAAACATTCAGTACTTC; CDR3aa: CSVNGKNIQYF
d_gene: TRBD1; v_gene: TRBV9; abundance: -; j_gene: TRBJ2-1; CDR3nt: TGTGCCAGCAGCGCCAGGGACAGCTTATACAATGAGCAGTTCTTC; CDR3aa: CASSARDSLYNEQFF
d_gene: TRBD1; v_gene: TRBV18; abundance: -; j_gene: TRBJ1-1; CDR3nt: TGTGCCAGCTTCCGGGACAGCATGAACACTGAAGCTTTCTTT; CDR3aa: CASFRDSMNTEAFF
d_gene: TRBD1; v_gene: TRBV30; abundance: -; j_gene: TRBJ2-5; CDR3nt: TGTGCCTGGGGGGTAGGGACAGGGTACAAGGAGACCCAGTACTTC; CDR3aa: CAWGVGTGYKETQYF
d_gene: TRBD1; v_gene: TRBV18; abundance: -; j_gene: TRBJ2-5; CDR3nt: TGTGCCAGCTCGAGCGACAGGGGCGCAGAGACCCAGTACTTC; CDR3aa: CASSSDRGAETQYF
d_gene: TRBD2; v_gene: TRBV6-1; abundance: once; j_gene: TRBJ2-3; CDR3nt: TGTGCCAGCAGTCTAGCGGCAGATACGCAGTATTTT; CDR3aa: CASSLAADTQYF
d_gene: TRBD1; v_gene: TRBV7-3; abundance: few; j_gene: TRBJ2-1; CDR3nt: TGTGCCAGCAGCTCATACGAAATACCAGGGGGAGTTTACAATGAGCAGTTCTTC; CDR3aa: CASSSYEIPGGVYNEQFF
d_gene: -; v_gene: TRBV15; abundance: -; j_gene: TRBJ2-1; CDR3nt: TGTGCCACCAGCAACAACAATGAGCAGTTCTTC; CDR3aa: CATSNNNEQFF
d_gene: TRBD1; v_gene: TRBV27; abundance: few; j_gene: TRBJ1-1; CDR3nt: TGTGCCAGCAGTCCAAGGACAGGGAGAGGATTGAACACTGAAGCTTTCTTT; CDR3aa: CASSPRTGRGLNTEAFF
d_gene: -; v_gene: TRBV6-5; abundance: -; j_gene: TRBJ2-1; CDR3nt: TGTGCCAGCAGTTACTCGCGTCCGCCAAACAATGAGCAGTTCTTC; CDR3aa: CASSYSRPPNNEQFF
d_gene: -; v_gene: TRBV28; abundance: -; j_gene: TRBJ1-2; CDR3nt: TGTGCCAGTTGGTCGAGGTCGACCCCCACTAACTATGGCTACACCTTC; CDR3aa: CASWSRSTPTNYGYTF
d_gene: TRBD2; v_gene: TRBV4-2; abundance: -; j_gene: TRBJ2-5; CDR3nt: TGTGCCAGCAGCCAGAACCTCGGGACTAGCGGGAGAGGTGAGACCCAGTACTTC; CDR3aa: CASSQNLGTSGRGETQYF
d_gene: TRBD1; v_gene: TRBV28; abundance: -; j_gene: TRBJ1-2; CDR3nt: TGTGCCATCAAACCGGGACAGGGGGCTCAAGGCTACACCTTC; CDR3aa: CAIKPGQGAQGYTF